The 3 T cell receptor beta chains reported below all come from one sample, sequenced in a study of blood T cells in healthy people across ages. Next came a second PCR, run for about 6 to 11 cycles, which used a sample-barcoded 5' primer along with a J-beta primer mix. TCRdb ran MiXCR on the 5' RACE reads and lists one entry per CDR3 protein. The sample lists more than 500,000 distinct CDR3 sequences, about 29% occurring once. The data were also submitted as part of a second study, on T cells of mothers and their children.

Sequenced input: blood. These receptors all come from a boy between 2 and 10 years old in good health.

This chain joins TRBV9 and TRBJ1-2; D is undetermined. In germline, CDR1 is SGDLS, CDR2 YYNGEE. CDR3 size: 14 residues. V was clipped by 0 bases and J by 7 bases, with 13 bases between them. CDR3 bases: TGTGCCAGCAGCGTAGGGGGAGCTCGTGGTGGCTACACCTTC. The encoded protein is CASSVGGARGGYTF.

This clonotype has only a few counts. The genes are TRBV3-1 and TRBJ2-1; weak D call: TRBD2 (5 bases). CDR1 and CDR2 (germline): LGHDT, YNNKEL (reference sequence). V lost 1 base to trimming and J lost 4 bases, with 11 bases between them. The CDR3 contains 15 residues. CDR3 amino acids: CASSQVASPYNEQFF. The CDR3, as DNA: TGTGCCAGCAGCCAAGTGGCTAGCCCGTACAATGAGCAGTTCTTC.

Only one count was recorded for this clonotype. The chain carries TRBV6-5 and TRBJ2-7; D is possibly TRBD1 or TRBD2 (5 bases each). From germline, CDR1 is MNHEY and CDR2 SVGAGI. The CDR3 runs 14 residues. V lost 4 bases to trimming and J lost 5 bases, with 15 bases between them. CDR3 nucleotide sequence: TGTGCCAGCAGTTCCCCGGGGCGCTGGAACGAGCAGTACTTC. Translation: CASSSPGRWNEQYF.